The present entry profiles one TCR beta chain with its context. Its antigen target is currently unknown. One base away there is no much larger clone; base qualities are not given. The library was prepared using the immunoSEQ multiplex PCR assay. Here the immuneACCESS table is served through TCRdb, limited to in-frame sequences with V and J called. Missing clones are a known gap in these copies; in checked studies unresolved V genes cover under half, and the rest lacks a known reason. For this sample there are 40,000 to 60,000 clones; approximately 90% appear just once. About a tenth of the sample is taken by the ten largest. The germline V gene (reference sequence) yields PRHDT for CDR1 and FYEKMQ for CDR2. A distance of 12 bases separates the germline ends of V and J, which lose 5 bases and 4 bases respectively. The CDR3 sequence holds 14 residues, the cysteine and phenylalanine included. Only the CDR3 part of the read is kept: 42 bases, read in frame from the first base.

The data were obtained in a study of T cell changes during pregnancy in multiple sclerosis (dated by TCRdb to between 2018 and 2020). About the study as a whole: In women with multiple sclerosis, the researchers looked at how the T cell repertoire shifted as pregnancy progressed.

The TCR was taken from a female donor with multiple sclerosis, enrolled in a pregnancy study. The rearranged segments are TRBV13 and TRBJ2-1; the D gene is perhaps TRBD2, from 6 matching bases. The sample was CD8+ T cells from peripheral blood mononuclear cells, taken after pregnancy. The CDR3 region: CASSPVAGYNEQFF. The DNA is as follows: TGTGCCAGCAGCCCTGTTGCGGGGTACAATGAGCAGTTCTTC.